A selection of T cell receptor beta chains follows, all from one sample in a study of shared clonotypes between healthy human individuals. Only in-frame clones appear in the TCRdb table, and some are missing; sequencing was by immunoSEQ multiplex PCR. The data contain some 1 million clones, approximately 72% of them singletons. Sequencing was done on a sample of memory CD4+ T cells sorted from blood. Every receptor here comes from a man younger than 35 in good health. The CDR3 runs from the conserved cysteine through the conserved F or W.

V gene	J gene	CDR3 protein
TRBV30	TRBJ2-3	CAWSVLAGGTDTQYF
TRBV18	TRBJ2-7	CASSTQTGYEQYF
TRBV4-3	TRBJ2-2	CASSLTGELFF
TRBV5-1	TRBJ2-7	CASSLARTDNYEQYF
TRBV19	TRBJ2-7	CASSSAGTGSLYEQYF
TRBV5-1	TRBJ1-6	CASSEGQFYNSPLHF
TRBV30	TRBJ1-6	CAWSVSRAQSNSPLHF
TRBV7-9	TRBJ1-1	CASSALQIRQGWNTEAFF
TRBV6-5	TRBJ1-6	CASSYSGHRNSPLHF
TRBV6-5	TRBJ1-3	CASSYSGVISGNTIYF
TRBV11-3	TRBJ2-3	CASSLDRGLTDTQYF
TRBV5-8	TRBJ2-7	CASSRDGGLNYEQYF
TRBV7-3	TRBJ2-2	CASSSPANTGELFF
TRBV27	TRBJ2-4	CASSLTVKNIQYF
TRBV2	TRBJ1-3	CAASQQSGNTIYF
TRBV28	TRBJ2-7	CASSLHREQYF
TRBV9	TRBJ2-7	CASSVEAGGYEQYF
TRBV7-9	TRBJ2-1	CASSVLGAGGNEQFF
TRBV7-2	TRBJ2-5	CASSLNSGGRETQYF
TRBV30	TRBJ2-3	CAWSVRDYTSDTQYF
TRBV18	TRBJ2-3	CASSPRGVVTDTQYF
TRBV28	TRBJ1-2	CASSLGKNYGYTF
TRBV6-1	TRBJ1-4	CASSLAADEKLFF
TRBV4-3	TRBJ2-5	CASSQGGGAGLQETQYF
TRBV7-9	TRBJ2-5	CASSLRGTEQETQYF
TRBV18	TRBJ2-5	CASSRDRQETQYF